This T cell receptor (beta chain) was captured in a study of regulatory T cells in long-lasting Graves disease. Sample time point: newly diagnosed GD, antithyroid drugs for less than 3 months. PBMCs were the source of the RNA used for TCR sequencing. Many counts were recorded for this clonotype. CDR3 size: 14 residues. Germline CDR1 and CDR2: SGDLS and YYNGEE. Between the trimmed V and J ends, which lost 4 bases and 2 bases, there was a span of 9 bases. Relying on iRepertoire HTBI primers and Arm-PCR of CDR3 regions, the team built TCR beta libraries. In TCRdb, the multiplex PCR reads were re-called with MiXCR into one record per CDR3 protein. The sample lists some 370,000 distinct CDR3 sequences; 12% were seen once. The same sample was also used in a study of T cells in Graves' hyperthyroidism and ophthalmopathy.

V gene TRBV9 combines with J gene TRBJ2-2; no clear D. The source material was peripheral blood mononuclear cells (PBMCs), sampled at new diagnosis, from a patient treated with antithyroid drugs. The receptor was isolated from a woman under 30 with Graves disease. The CDR3 DNA sequence: TGTGCCAGCAGCCGATTGCGAAACACCGGGGAGCTGTTTTTT. Translated: CASSRLRNTGELFF.